The T cell receptor (beta chain) described here comes from a study of patients and donors after allogeneic stem cell transplantation. TCRdb analysed the RT-PCR reads with MiXCR anew, one entry per CDR3 protein. The sample yields about 960,000 distinct CDR3 sequences, roughly 18% seen once. In germline, CDR1 is SGHTA, CDR2 FQGNSA. The CDR3 length is 14 residues. V lost 5 bases to trimming and J lost 8 bases, with 18 bases between them. The receptor's source is a human donor who was either an allogeneic HSCT recipient or a stem cell or donor lymphocyte infusion donor (not recorded which). It is not recorded whose cells these are; they may come from a transplant donor. V and J are TRBV7-2 and TRBJ1-2; D ambiguous. Source material: blood, either unsorted or a sorted T cell fraction (not recorded which). The CDR3 region is CASSPLPLSIGYTF. Here the CDR3 DNA reads TGTGCCAGCAGCCCCCTGCCCCTCTCAATAGGCTACACCTTC.